This record covers a single T cell receptor (beta chain). These data come from a study of a mutant IDH1 vaccine in newly diagnosed glioma. Turning to the study itself: Treated individuals were approximately 62% male and 37.5% female, averaging roughly 39 years of age. Patients were pretreated with radiotherapy, temozolomide, or both, mostly both.

Time point defined: baseline, week 1 (first vaccination visit). Indicated treatment: pre-vaccination baseline after standard-of-care therapy. New WHO grade 3 or 4 astrocytomas that were IDH1-mutant and ATRX-lost had been found in donors. The V gene lost 3 bases and the J gene lost 2 bases, with 7 bases spanning the gap. The CDR3 has 13 residues. Germline V gene data show CDR1 as MNHNS and CDR2 as SASEGT. The table came from immunoSEQ multiplex PCR; TCRdb's copy has only in-frame clones and leaves some out. The data hold about 33,000 clones, with 70% to 90% observed a single time. Sequencing used PBMCs, obtained from a glioma patient treated with radiotherapy, temozolomide or both. The chain couples TRBV6-1 to TRBJ1-2; the D is unclear. The receptor comes from a woman in her forties with glioma. CDR3 region: CASSDYLNYGYTF. Written as DNA, the CDR3 is TGTGCCAGCAGTGATTACCTAAACTATGGCTACACCTTC.